The clone carrying this TCR beta chain has ten or more counts. The record originates from a study of T cells in Graves' hyperthyroidism and ophthalmopathy. Researchers amplified the TCR beta CDR3 regions from RNA transcripts. With the HTBI primer set, the TCR CDR3 went through a first round of RT-PCR. TCRdb independently ran MiXCR on the multiplex PCR reads; one entry per CDR3 protein. The sample consists of around 430,000 distinct CDR3 sequences, about 16% of them appearing once. CDR3 length: 14 amino acids. Germline V lookup: CDR1 SQVTM, CDR2 ANQGSEA. V lost 6 bases and J lost 8; bases outside the gene matches: 10.

The chain carries TRBV29-1 and TRBJ1-4; 9 bases are shared with TRBD1. The sequenced material came from blood. The receptor's source is a woman in her twenties or thirties with Graves' hyperthyroidism. CDR3 nucleotide sequence: TGCAGCGTATGCAGGGACAGGGACGCAGAAAAACTGTTTTTT. Translated, it gives CSVCRDRDAEKLFF.